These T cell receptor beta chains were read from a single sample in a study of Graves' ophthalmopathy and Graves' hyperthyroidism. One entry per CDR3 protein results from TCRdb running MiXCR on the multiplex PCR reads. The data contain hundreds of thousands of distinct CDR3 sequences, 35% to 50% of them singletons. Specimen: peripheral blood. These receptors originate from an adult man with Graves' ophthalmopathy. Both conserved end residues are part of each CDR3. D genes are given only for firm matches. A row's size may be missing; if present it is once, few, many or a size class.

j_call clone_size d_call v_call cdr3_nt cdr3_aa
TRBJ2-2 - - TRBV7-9 TGTGCCTGGAGTCGCACGAACACCGGGGAGCTGTTTTTT CAWSRTNTGELFF
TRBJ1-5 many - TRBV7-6 TGTGCCAGCAGCCCCAGAGCGAGTGTCGGCAATCAGCCCCAGCATTTT CASSPRASVGNQPQHF
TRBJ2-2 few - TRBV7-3 TGTGCCAGCAGCCCTATGTCAGGGAGACGAAACACCGGGGAGCTGTTTTTT CASSPMSGRRNTGELFF
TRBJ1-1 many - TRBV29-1 TGCAGCGCTGTCAGATCCACTGAAGCTTTCTTT CSAVRSTEAFF
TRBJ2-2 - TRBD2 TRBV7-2 TGTGCCAGCAGCCAAGAGCCGACTAGCGGTTCGAACACCGGGGAGCTGTTTTTT CASSQEPTSGSNTGELFF
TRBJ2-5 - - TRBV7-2 TGTGCCACCAGCTTAGCTCTCCCAAATTGGGAGACCCAGTACTTC CATSLALPNWETQYF
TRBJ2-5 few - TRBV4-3 TGCGCCAGCAGCCAAGGACTGGAGGAGACCCAGTACTTC CASSQGLEETQYF
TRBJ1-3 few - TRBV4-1 TGCGCCAGCAGCGCGGGTGTCACCATATATTTT CASSAGVTIYF
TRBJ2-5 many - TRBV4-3 TGCGCCAGCAGCCAAACGGGGAGGGAGACCCAGTACTTC CASSQTGRETQYF
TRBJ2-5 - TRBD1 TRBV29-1 TGCAGCGTTGAAGGGGGGACAGGGGCTGGGGAGACCCAGTACTTC CSVEGGTGAGETQYF
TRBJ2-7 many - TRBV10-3 TGTGCCATCAGTGAGTTAGAAGGGGTTACCTACGAGCAGTACTTC CAISELEGVTYEQYF
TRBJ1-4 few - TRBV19 TGTGCCAGTAGTATTTCGGGAGGGGACGGAGAAAAACTGTTTTTT CASSISGGDGEKLFF
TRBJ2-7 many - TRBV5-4 TGTGCCAGCAGCTTGGTCCCAAACGAGGAGCAGTACTTC CASSLVPNEEQYF
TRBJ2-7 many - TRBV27 TGTGCCAGCAGTTTCAGGTCCTCCTACGAGCAGTACTTC CASSFRSSYEQYF
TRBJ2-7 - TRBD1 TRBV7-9 TGTGCCAGCAGCTCGATGACAGGGGGCACCTACGAGCAGTACTTC CASSSMTGGTYEQYF
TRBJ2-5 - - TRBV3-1 TGTGCCAGCAGCCAAGATTACCTAGGGAAAGAGACCCAGTACTTC CASSQDYLGKETQYF
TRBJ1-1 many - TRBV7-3 TGTGCCAGCAGCCGAGCGGGACAGAACACTGAAGCTTTCTTT CASSRAGQNTEAFF
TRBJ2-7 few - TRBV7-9 TGTGCCAGCAGTTCCGGGACCACTACCTACGAGCAGTACTTC CASSSGTTTYEQYF
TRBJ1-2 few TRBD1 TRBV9 TGTGCCAGCAGCGTAGCGGGACAGGGGGAGGATGGCTACACCTTC CASSVAGQGEDGYTF
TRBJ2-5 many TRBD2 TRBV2 TGTGCCAGCAGTGATCACGGGGGGGATCAAGAGACCCAGTACTTC CASSDHGGDQETQYF
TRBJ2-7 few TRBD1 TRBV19 TGTGCCAGTAGTACTGGACAGGGGGGTGGGCAGTACTTC CASSTGQGGGQYF
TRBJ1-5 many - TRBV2 TGTGCCAGCAGTTGGATTAGGGGTCGCGGTAGCAATCAGCCCCAGCATTTT CASSWIRGRGSNQPQHF
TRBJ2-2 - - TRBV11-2 TGTGCCAGCAGCTTAGAAGGGTTTAGGGGATCAGCGAACACCGGGGAGCTGTTTTTT CASSLEGFRGSANTGELFF